This T cell receptor (beta chain) was retrieved from a study of T cell responses to AZD1222 COVID-19 vaccine. Study outcomes and limitations: Receipt of two AZD1222 doses was followed by a rise in Spike-specific TCR breadth and depth.

Here immunoSEQ multiplex PCR was the method, and the copy in TCRdb shows in-frame clones only, minus some. Among approximately 150,000 clones listed, roughly 86% were seen once. V shed 0 bases and J shed 1 base, with 4 bases lying between them. CDR3 length equals 13 residues. CDR1 is SGDLS and CDR2 is YYNGEE in the germline V gene. A note on this clone: Its antigen remains unidentified.

This sample comprised peripheral blood, obtained 28 days after the second dose of the MenACWY control vaccine. The source of this sequence is an adult who received the MenACWY meningococcal vaccine as a control. The V and J genes are TRBV9 and TRBJ1-1; D remains unclear. The CDR3 DNA follows: TGTGCCAGCAGCGTAGATTGGAACACTGAAGCTTTCTTT. Amino acid sequence: CASSVDWNTEAFF.